This TCR beta chain was recorded in a study of T cells in Graves' hyperthyroidism and ophthalmopathy. Overall study context: At the time of initial diagnosis and before any treatment, peripheral blood was collected. Whole-study findings and limits: Most thyroid clonotypes that were expanded above 0.001 also turned up in blood.

It was RNA transcripts that yielded the amplified TCR beta CDR3 regions. A set of HTBI primers served as the primers for a first-round RT-PCR of the TCR CDR3. TCRdb recomputed calls from the multiplex PCR reads with MiXCR, one row per CDR3 protein. The sample carries a few hundred thousand distinct CDR3 sequences, about a sixth recorded once. This clonotype was recorded at least ten times. Antigen: not known. Germline V gene sequence: CDR1 DFQATT, CDR2 SNEGSKA (reference sequence). V shed 3 bases and J 4 bases; nucleotides not matched to a gene: 7. The CDR3 is 14 amino acids. Over 9 ml of fresh peripheral blood supplied the PBMCs.

V is TRBV20-1 and J is TRBJ2-5, with TRBD1 matching 8 bases. This receptor was taken from a woman under 30 with Graves' hyperthyroidism. Material for sequencing was blood. CDR3 nucleotides: TGCAGTGCTAGTCTGGGCAGGGGGCTAGAGACCCAGTACTTC. As protein: CSASLGRGLETQYF.